A selection of T cell receptor beta chains follows, all from one sample in a study of T cells in localized non-small cell lung cancer. Measured with immunoSEQ multiplex PCR; TCRdb has only the in-frame clones, and not every one. The sample holds nearly 25,000 clones, roughly 90% seen once. Sequencing used peripheral blood, obtained before any cancer treatment. These receptor sequences come from a woman aged 35 to 70 with stage I lung adenocarcinoma. Each CDR3 is given with its conserved first and last residue. The D gene is left open where the match is weak. Where a row states a size, it is once, few, many or the class of an expanded clone; other rows omit it.

>TRBJ1-1|TRBD1|TRBV19|.
TGTGCCACCGCGACAGGGAAGGGAGCCACTGAAGCTTTCTTT
CATATGKGATEAFF
>TRBJ2-1|.|TRBV6-6|.
TGTGCCAGCAGTTTCAATAGCGGTGAGCAGTTCTTC
CASSFNSGEQFF
>TRBJ1-5|.|TRBV10-3|few
TGTGCCATCAGTCGAGACTTGGATCAGCCCCAGCATTTT
CAISRDLDQPQHF
>TRBJ1-3|.|TRBV21-1|.
TGTGCCAGTAGTGAGGGACAGTCAAGCAGAAACACCATATATTTT
CASSEGQSSRNTIYF
>TRBJ2-7|.|TRBV10-3|.
TGTGCCACCCTGGACAACAGGGCCTCCTACGAGCAGTACTTC
CATLDNRASYEQYF
>TRBJ2-1|.|TRBV4-2|.
TGTGCCAGCAGCCAAGCGGGAAACTCCTACAATGAGCAGTTCTTC
CASSQAGNSYNEQFF
>TRBJ2-7|.|TRBV7-8|once
TGTGCCAGCAGCTTACCAAGGGACACCCGGGGATCCTACGAGCAGTACTTC
CASSLPRDTRGSYEQYF
>TRBJ2-6|.|TRBV27|.
TGTGCCAGCAGTTCTCATGGGGGGGGCGGGGCCAACGTCCTGACTTTC
CASSSHGGGGANVLTF
>TRBJ2-3|TRBD2|TRBV11-2|.
TGTGCCAGCAGCTTCATGGTGCGGGAGATCCCAGATACGCAGTATTTT
CASSFMVREIPDTQYF
>TRBJ2-1|.|TRBV7-2|once
TGTGCCAGCAGCCTGGTGCCCAATGAGCAGTTCTTC
CASSLVPNEQFF
>TRBJ2-1|.|TRBV28|few
TGTGCCAGCAGTCCCCCCGGAGGGTACAATGAGCAGTTCTTC
CASSPPGGYNEQFF
>TRBJ2-2|.|TRBV5-1|.
TGCGCCAGCAGCCCATTCTGGCCTTTGTCCGGGGAGCTGTTTTTT
CASSPFWPLSGELFF
>TRBJ1-1|.|TRBV5-4|.
TGTGCCAGCAGCGACCCCAGTGCTGGGGGCGCAGCTGAAGCTTTCTTT
CASSDPSAGGAAEAFF
>TRBJ2-3|.|TRBV18|.
TGTGCCAGCTCACCCCCGTTGAGTGAAACATTAAGCACAGATACGCAGTATTTT
CASSPPLSETLSTDTQYF